This TCR beta chain was retrieved from a study of human thymus T cells. Notes on the study in general: An apparent bias in V and J gene usage was seen in thymic and blood repertoires.

This clone has a single count. The antigen is not known. Using immunoSEQ multiplex PCR, the repertoire was profiled, and TCRdb retains in-frame clones only, with some absent. The table records about 43,000 clones, approximately 95% of them present only once. V lost 0 bases and J lost 4; bases outside the gene matches: 2. Germline assignment: CDR1 SGHKS and CDR2 YYEKEE (reference sequence). The length of the CDR3 is 15 residues. Material for sequencing was blood. V and J are TRBV5-5 and TRBJ2-2; 8 nucleotides align to TRBD2. This sequence originates from a girl younger than two with a congenital heart defect but otherwise immunologically healthy. CDR3 in DNA: TGTGCCAGCAGCTTGGCCGGGAGGGGCACCGGGGAGCTGTTTTTT. This gives the protein CASSLAGRGTGELFF.